This T cell receptor beta chain was obtained from a study of T cell repertoires in cytomegalovirus infection. About the study: The study used recently identified HLA-C-restricted and well-studied HLA-B-restricted CMV epitopes. From public TCR beta signatures came an indication of both CMV infection and matching HLA type.

Findings and caveats of the study: HLA-C-restricted TCR beta clonotypes specific for CMV led the ex vivo response.

With regard to this clonotype: The antigen remains undetermined.

TCRdb analysed the reads with MiXCR anew, one entry per CDR3 protein. Of approximately 730,000 distinct CDR3 sequences listed, around 31% were seen once; the top ten hold roughly 18%. Sequencing was performed on cultured PBMCs, taken from culture after CMV antigen stimulation. The TCR originated in a human donor in good health (CMV status not recorded). Some clones in this sample may be carry-over from other donors' samples.

Written as DNA, the CDR3 is TGTGCCAGCAATAAACAAGCCTACGAGCAGTACTTC. Its translation: CASNKQAYEQYF. The chain couples TRBV2 to TRBJ2-7; D not certain. V was shortened by 7 bases and J by 2 bases, with 9 bases between the two germline ends. The CDR3 runs 12 residues. CDR1 SNHLY and CDR2 FYNNEI come from the germline V gene.